Below, 20 T cell receptor beta chains from the same sample are listed, as sequenced in a study of T cells in Graves' hyperthyroidism and ophthalmopathy. RNA transcripts provided the source from which TCR beta CDR3 regions were amplified. HTBI primers were the set used in a first-round RT-PCR of the TCR CDR3. TCRdb re-called the multiplex PCR reads through MiXCR, storing one row per CDR3 protein. The sample contains hundreds of thousands of distinct CDR3 sequences, less than 25% of which appear only once. Sequencing input: blood. Every receptor here comes from a man aged 25-40 years with Graves' ophthalmopathy.

V usage is TRBV29-1 and J usage is TRBJ2-7; TRBD2 agrees at 8 bases. Unmatched junction bases numbered 15, after V lost 7 bases and J lost 4 bases. The CDR3 covers 15 residues. Germline V CDR1 and CDR2: SQVTM, ANQGSEA. The CDR3 DNA reads TGCAGCGCCCTGCCTGGGACTAGTAGTGGGTACGAGCAGTACTTC. It translates to CSALPGTSSGYEQYF.

This clonotype was seen a handful of times. The chain combines TRBV6-1 with TRBJ1-5; no definite D call. Germline V gene lookup returns CDR1 MNHNS and CDR2 SASEGT. The CDR3 is made up of 12 amino acids. Trimming took 6 bases from V and 5 from J, leaving 8 bases between them. This CDR3 reads CASSGEYQPQHF. The CDR3 region has the DNA TGTGCCAGCAGCGGGGAGTATCAGCCCCAGCATTTT.

Many counts were recorded for this clonotype. The genes are TRBV12-3 or TRBV12-4 and TRBJ2-1, with 7 nucleotides matching TRBD2. V trimming: 6 bases; J trimming: 4 bases; junction bases outside the gene matches: 9. The CDR3 contains 15 residues. The CDR3 protein is CASRPGEGQYNEQFF. The DNA for the CDR3 is TGTGCCAGCAGACCCGGGGAGGGCCAATACAATGAGCAGTTCTTC.

For this clonotype: Since a much larger clone is just one base distant, this may be a read error. This sequence joins TRBV28 and TRBJ2-7, with D hard to call. Germline CDR1 MDHEN, CDR2 SYDVKM. With 4 bases removed from V and 7 bases from J, the gap between germline ends came to 11 bases. This CDR3 has 12 amino acids. CDR3 DNA sequence: TGTGCCAGCAGTTCCTTCGTGGTGGAGCAGTACTTC. Protein: CASSSFVVEQYF.

The chain carries TRBV20-1 and TRBJ2-2; 7 bases map to TRBD1. Trimming at V came to 1 base and at J to 7 bases, leaving 6 bases not matched to a gene. This CDR3 comprises 14 residues. Germline lookup yields CDR1 DFQATT and CDR2 SNEGSKA (reference sequence). This CDR3 reads CSARVTGVGGELFF. In nucleotides, the CDR3 is TGCAGTGCTAGAGTTACAGGGGTCGGCGGGGAGCTGTTTTTT.

This clonotype has a handful of counts. The CDR3 reads CASSEGQDYGYTF. CDR3 nucleotide sequence: TGTGCCAGCAGCGAGGGGCAGGACTATGGCTACACCTTC. The J gene is TRBJ1-2, the V gene TRBV9; D may be TRBD1 (5 bases). Trimming removed 3 bases from V and 3 bases from J, with 9 bases in between. Germline assignment: CDR1 SGDLS and CDR2 YYNGEE. This CDR3 spans 13 amino acids.

This clonotype was seen many times. V gene TRBV28 combines with J gene TRBJ1-1, with D unclear. CDR1 and CDR2 (germline): MDHEN, SYDVKM. The CDR3 extends over 14 amino acids. The V end lost 7 bases, the J end lost 7 bases, and 19 bases lay between the germline ends. The CDR3 nucleotides read TGTGCCAGCATTTCCAGCCCGAGACGAGGTGAAGCTTTCTTT. It encodes CASISSPRRGEAFF.

There are a few counts of this clonotype. V is TRBV5-6 and J is TRBJ2-3, with D uncertain. Looked up from germline, CDR1 is SGHDT and CDR2 is YYEEEE. V lost 2 bases to trimming and J lost 4 bases, with 8 bases between them. This CDR3 contains 13 residues. The CDR3 protein is CASSLLTADTQYF. DNA for the CDR3: TGTGCCAGCAGCTTATTGACGGCAGATACGCAGTATTTT.

In this sample, this clonotype turned up a few times. The chain combines TRBV4-1 with TRBJ2-7, with D unresolved. V was cut by 1 base and J by 7 bases, with 5 bases left in between. The CDR3 has 11 amino acids. Per the germline V gene, CDR1 is MGHRA and CDR2 is YSYEKL. The CDR3 region has the DNA TGCGCCAGCAGCCAAGGGGAAGAGCAGTACTTC. Translation gives CASSQGEEQYF.

This chain uses TRBV28 with TRBJ2-7; a weak D match, TRBD2 (5 bases). CDR3 length: 14 amino acids. V lost 6 bases to trimming and J lost 3 bases, with 15 bases between them. Germline-derived CDR1 and CDR2 are MDHEN and SYDVKM. CDR3 DNA: TGTGCCAGCAGACAGACGGGAAAGCACTACGAGCAGTACTTC. It encodes CASRQTGKHYEQYF.

V usage is TRBV6-5 and J usage is TRBJ1-4; weak D call: TRBD1 (6 bases). Germline CDR1 is MNHEY and CDR2 is SVGAGI. The V gene lost 2 bases and the J gene lost 8 bases, with 15 bases spanning the gap. This CDR3 region has 15 residues. CDR3 DNA: TGTGCCAGCAGTTACAGGGCAGGGGTAGGGGAAAAACTGTTTTTT. Translating gives CASSYRAGVGEKLFF.

This clonotype occurred a few times. V usage is TRBV9 and J usage is TRBJ2-1; 10 positions agree with TRBD2. Germline CDR1 and CDR2: SGDLS and YYNGEE. Losses at the gene ends were 0 bases for V and 8 bases for J; bases not matched to a gene: 11. This CDR3 has 17 residues. This CDR3 is CASSVATGLAGDHEQFF. As DNA, the CDR3 is TGTGCCAGCAGCGTAGCTACGGGGCTAGCGGGAGATCATGAGCAGTTCTTC.

This clonotype was seen many times. This chain connects TRBV11-2 to TRBJ1-2; no firm D call. Germline CDR1 is SGHAT and CDR2 is FQNNGV. CDR3 size: 15 residues. V dropped 5 bases and J dropped 3 bases, with 16 bases sitting between them. The CDR3 nucleotides are TGTGCCAGCAGCCCCCTCGACGGGATGGACTATGGCTACACCTTC. It codes for CASSPLDGMDYGYTF.

This sequence joins TRBV12-5 and TRBJ2-3, with 8 nucleotides matching TRBD1. The junction had 7 bases not matched to a gene; V was cut back by 4 bases and J by 4 bases. Germline assignment: CDR1 LGHNT and CDR2 FRNRAP. The length of the CDR3 is 15 residues. CDR3 coding DNA: TGTGCTAGTGGTTCCGGACAGGGCTCCGCAGATACGCAGTATTTT. Amino acid sequence: CASGSGQGSADTQYF.

The chain couples TRBV4-1 to TRBJ2-5; 8 bases agree with TRBD2. CDR1 MGHRA and CDR2 YSYEKL come from the germline V gene. The CDR3 consists of 20 residues. The ends lost 0 bases at V and 5 bases at J; junction bases unmatched: 20. CDR3: CASSQEIGDELREREETQYF. The DNA for the CDR3 is TGCGCCAGCAGCCAAGAGATTGGGGATGAGCTGCGGGAGCGGGAGGAGACCCAGTACTTC.

The chain has TRBV20-1 and TRBJ2-7, with TRBD2 matching 8 bases. With 5 bases clipped from V and 4 bases from J, the junction kept 10 bases outside the gene matches. Germline V gene lookup returns CDR1 DFQATT and CDR2 SNEGSKA (reference sequence). This CDR3 is built from 14 residues. The chain's CDR3 is CSAGRPGGPYEQYF. The DNA for the CDR3 is TGCAGTGCTGGAAGACCGGGGGGGCCTTACGAGCAGTACTTC.

This clonotype was seen ten or more times. The rearrangement uses TRBV12-3 or TRBV12-4 and TRBJ2-7; 7 bases are a match to TRBD2. V shed 6 bases, J shed 5 bases, and the junction held 13 bases outside the gene matches. The CDR3 runs to 15 residues. CDR3 nucleotide sequence: TGTGCCAGCAGGCTCGGGACTACGCAATCCAACGAGCAGTACTTC. It specifies CASRLGTTQSNEQYF.

A few counts support this clonotype. The rearrangement links TRBV7-2 to TRBJ2-2, with D tentatively TRBD1 or TRBD2 (5 bases each). Between the trimmed V and J ends, which lost 3 bases and 4 bases, there was a span of 18 bases. This CDR3 comprises 17 residues. CDR1 and CDR2 (germline): SGHTA, FQGNSA. Here the CDR3 reads CASSFFLMGRSTGELFF. CDR3 nucleotides: TGTGCCAGCAGCTTCTTTTTGATGGGACGTTCCACCGGGGAGCTGTTTTTT.

This clonotype was counted at least ten times. The CDR3 loop is CSARDRPGERVEAFF. DNA of the CDR3: TGCAGTGCTAGAGATCGGCCGGGAGAGAGGGTTGAAGCTTTCTTT. V usage is TRBV20-1 and J usage is TRBJ1-1, with D unclear. In germline, CDR1 is DFQATT, CDR2 SNEGSKA (reference sequence). V was clipped by 0 bases and J by 7 bases, with 18 bases between them. The CDR3 has 15 residues.

This clonotype was recorded a few times. The rearrangement uses TRBV11-2 and TRBJ2-1; D unresolved. Germline assignment: CDR1 SGHAT and CDR2 FQNNGV. V was shortened by 5 bases and J by 8 bases, with 10 bases between the two germline ends. The CDR3 spans 12 residues. Here the CDR3 DNA reads TGTGCCAGCAGCCCTGGGATTGATGAGCAGTTCTTC. Translation gives CASSPGIDEQFF.